This record looks at one TCR beta chain sequence and its context. This sample was taken from a study of cytomegalovirus exposure and HLA in healthy donors. Study-wide background: When 300 to 400 donors were genotyped, more than 70% of them were found to fall in the Caucasian-associated ancestry cluster.

Germline CDR1 is SGHNT and CDR2 is YYREEE (reference sequence). After removal of 4 bases from V and 6 bases from J, the junction contained 6 bases not matched to a gene. The CDR3 loop spans 15 amino acids. Vbeta (60) and Jbeta (13) primers were used in the PCR. The table came from immunoSEQ multiplex PCR; TCRdb's copy has only in-frame clones and leaves some out. The data show more than 110,000 clones, almost 85% seen once. The chain employs TRBV5-4 and TRBJ2-1, with TRBD2 identical over 11 bases. The sequenced sample consisted of PBMCs. This clonotype was obtained from a man in his thirties or forties in good health and CMV-seropositive. CDR3 sequence (DNA): TGTGCCAGCAGCGTGGAGCTAGCGGGAGGCAATGAGCAGTTCTTC. This translates into CASSVELAGGNEQFF.